This TCR beta chain appears in the sequencing data of a study of T cells in Graves' hyperthyroidism and ophthalmopathy. The CDR3 consists of 14 residues. The ends lost 0 bases at V and 3 bases at J; junction bases unmatched: 1. Germline V CDR1 and CDR2: GTSNPN, SVGIG (reference sequence). Template material for amplifying TCR beta CDR3 regions consisted of RNA transcripts. First-round RT-PCR of the TCR CDR3 relied on the HTBI primer set. One entry per CDR3 protein results from TCRdb running MiXCR on the multiplex PCR reads. The data contain 280,000 or so distinct CDR3 sequences, around a quarter of them singletons. There are many counts of this clonotype. The antigen is unknown. Exclusion of a patient resulted from uncontrolled infection, other autoimmune disease, pregnancy or lactation. Study-wide points: Expanded thyroid clonotypes (above 0.001) were mostly also found in blood. A 13 V-J signature model discriminated ophthalmopathy versus stable hyperthyroidism.

The TCR originated in a middle-aged man with Graves' hyperthyroidism that later progressed to Graves' ophthalmopathy. This chain links TRBV30 with TRBJ2-7; 11 bases map to TRBD2. Sequences were obtained from blood. The CDR3: CAWSVTSGSYEQYF. The CDR3, as DNA: TGTGCCTGGAGTGTTACTAGCGGGAGCTACGAGCAGTACTTC.